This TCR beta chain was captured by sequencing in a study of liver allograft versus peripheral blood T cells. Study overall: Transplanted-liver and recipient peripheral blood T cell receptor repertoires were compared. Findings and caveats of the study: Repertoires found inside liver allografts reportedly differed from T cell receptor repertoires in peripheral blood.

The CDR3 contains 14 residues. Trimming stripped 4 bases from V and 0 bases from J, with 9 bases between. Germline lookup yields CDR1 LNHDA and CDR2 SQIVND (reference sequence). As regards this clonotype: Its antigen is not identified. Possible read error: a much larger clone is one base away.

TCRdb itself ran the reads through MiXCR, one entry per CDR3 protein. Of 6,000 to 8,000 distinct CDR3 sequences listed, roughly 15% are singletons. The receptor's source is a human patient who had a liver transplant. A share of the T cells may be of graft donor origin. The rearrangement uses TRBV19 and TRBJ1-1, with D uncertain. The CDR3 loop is CASSKIAMNTEAFF. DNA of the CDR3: TGTGCCAGTAGTAAAATAGCTATGAACACTGAAGCTTTCTTT.